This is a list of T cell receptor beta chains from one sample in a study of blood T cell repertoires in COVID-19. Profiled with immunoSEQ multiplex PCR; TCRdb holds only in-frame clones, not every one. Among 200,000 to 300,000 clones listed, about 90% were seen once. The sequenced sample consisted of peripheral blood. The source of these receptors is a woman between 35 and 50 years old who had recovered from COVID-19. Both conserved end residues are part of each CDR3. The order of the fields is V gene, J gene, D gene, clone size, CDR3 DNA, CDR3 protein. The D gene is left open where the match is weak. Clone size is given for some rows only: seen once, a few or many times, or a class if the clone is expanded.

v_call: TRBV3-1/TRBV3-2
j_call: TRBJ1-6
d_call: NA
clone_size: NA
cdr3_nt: TGTGCCAGCAGCCAAGTAGGAGGCTACAATTCACCCCTCCACTTT
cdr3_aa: CASSQVGGYNSPLHF

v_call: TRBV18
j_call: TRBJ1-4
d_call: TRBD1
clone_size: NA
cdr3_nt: TGTGCCAGCTCACGCCTGGGACAGGGTCTGGATGAAAAACTGTTTTTT
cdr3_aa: CASSRLGQGLDEKLFF

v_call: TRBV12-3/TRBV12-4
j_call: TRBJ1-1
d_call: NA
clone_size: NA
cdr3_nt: TGTGCCAGCAGCTCCCAGGTGGGCACTGAAGCTTTCTTT
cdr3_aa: CASSSQVGTEAFF

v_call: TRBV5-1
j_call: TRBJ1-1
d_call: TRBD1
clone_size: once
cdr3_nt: TGCGCCAGCAGCCTGGACAGGGTGGACTTAACTGAAGCTTTCTTT
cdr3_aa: CASSLDRVDLTEAFF

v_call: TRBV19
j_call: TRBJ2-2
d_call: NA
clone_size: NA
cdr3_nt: TGTGCCAGTAGTACCGGACAGTTAACCGGGGAGCTGTTTTTT
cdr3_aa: CASSTGQLTGELFF

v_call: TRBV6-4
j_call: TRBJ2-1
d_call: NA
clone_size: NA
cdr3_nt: TGTGCCAGCAGTGAAGGTCCGGCCAGGGAGCAGTTCTTC
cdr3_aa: CASSEGPAREQFF

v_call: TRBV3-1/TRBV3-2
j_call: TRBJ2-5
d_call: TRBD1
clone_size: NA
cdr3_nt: TGTGCCAGCAGCCAAGCGGACAGGGTTGGAGAGACCCAGTACTTC
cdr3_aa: CASSQADRVGETQYF

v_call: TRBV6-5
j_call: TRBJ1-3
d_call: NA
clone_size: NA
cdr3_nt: TGTGCCAGCAGACTCGGACAGCCTGGAAACACCATATATTTT
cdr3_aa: CASRLGQPGNTIYF

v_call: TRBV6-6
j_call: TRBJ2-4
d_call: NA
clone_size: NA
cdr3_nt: TGTGCCAGCAGTTTCGCCGGGACTCACAAAAACATTCAGTACTTC
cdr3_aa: CASSFAGTHKNIQYF

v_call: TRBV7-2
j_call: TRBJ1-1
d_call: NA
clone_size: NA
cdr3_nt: TGTGCCAGCAGCCTGAGCCGGGACACTGAAGCTTTCTTT
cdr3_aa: CASSLSRDTEAFF

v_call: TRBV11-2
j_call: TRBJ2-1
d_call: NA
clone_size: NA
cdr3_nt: TGTGCCAGCAGCTACATAGCGGGCGTCAGGGGAAGGAATGAGCAGTTCTTC
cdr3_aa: CASSYIAGVRGRNEQFF

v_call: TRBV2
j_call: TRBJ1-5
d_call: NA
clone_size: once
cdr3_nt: TGTGCCAGCAGCACATCCCGCAATCAGCCCCAGCATTTT
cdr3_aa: CASSTSRNQPQHF

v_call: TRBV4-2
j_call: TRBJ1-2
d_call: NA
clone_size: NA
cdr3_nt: TGTGCCAGCAGCCAAGAGGGCAGCCCACCTTTCTATGGCTACACCTTC
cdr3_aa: CASSQEGSPPFYGYTF

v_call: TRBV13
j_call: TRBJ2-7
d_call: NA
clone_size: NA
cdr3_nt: TGTGCCAGCAGCAGGAGGACAGTGCTATACGAGCAGTACTTC
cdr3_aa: CASSRRTVLYEQYF

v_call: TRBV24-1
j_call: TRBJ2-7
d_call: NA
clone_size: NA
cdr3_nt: TGTGCCACCAGTGACCCCGGACTTTCCTCGAGAACTCCCTACGAGCAGTACTTC
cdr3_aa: CATSDPGLSSRTPYEQYF

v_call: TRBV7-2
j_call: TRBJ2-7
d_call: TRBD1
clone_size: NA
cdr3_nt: TGTGCCAGCAGCCGGGACAGAGCCTACGAGCAGTACTTC
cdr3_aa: CASSRDRAYEQYF

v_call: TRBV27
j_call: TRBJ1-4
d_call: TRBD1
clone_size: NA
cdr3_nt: TGTGCCAGCAGTTCACGGACAGGGTGGGGTGAAAAACTGTTTTTT
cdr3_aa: CASSSRTGWGEKLFF

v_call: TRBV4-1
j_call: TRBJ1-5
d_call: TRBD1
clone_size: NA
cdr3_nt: TGCGCCAGCAGCCAAGCGGGACAGGGGAATCAGCCCCAGCATTTT
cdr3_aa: CASSQAGQGNQPQHF

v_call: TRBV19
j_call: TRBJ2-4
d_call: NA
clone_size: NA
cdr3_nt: TGTGCCAGTAGTAAGGGCGGGCGAAACATTCAGTACTTC
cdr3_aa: CASSKGGRNIQYF

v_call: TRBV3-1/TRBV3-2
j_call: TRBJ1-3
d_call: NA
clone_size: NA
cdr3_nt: TGTGCCAGCAGCCCCTCGGCAGGAAGCTCTGGAAACACCATATATTTT
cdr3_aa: CASSPSAGSSGNTIYF

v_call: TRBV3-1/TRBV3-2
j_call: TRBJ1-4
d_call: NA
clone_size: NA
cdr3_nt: TGTGCCAGCAGCCAAGATCCCCTGACAGGAGAGGAAGAAAAACTGTTTTTT
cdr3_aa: CASSQDPLTGEEEKLFF

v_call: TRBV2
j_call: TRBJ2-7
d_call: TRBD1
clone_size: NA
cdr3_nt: TGTGCCAGCAGGCTGCAGGGACAGTCCTACGAGCAGTACTTC
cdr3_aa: CASRLQGQSYEQYF

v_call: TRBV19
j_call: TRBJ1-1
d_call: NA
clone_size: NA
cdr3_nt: TGTGCCAGTAGTCAAGGGGGCACTGAAGCTTTCTTT
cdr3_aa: CASSQGGTEAFF

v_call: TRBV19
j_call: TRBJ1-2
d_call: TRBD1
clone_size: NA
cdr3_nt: TGTGCCAGTAGTGCGGGACAGGGAGGCTACACCTTC
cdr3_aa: CASSAGQGGYTF

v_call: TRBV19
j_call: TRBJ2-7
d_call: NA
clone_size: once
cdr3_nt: TGTGCCAGTATTGGAGGCGGGACGGGCCGGTACGAGCAGTACTTC
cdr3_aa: CASIGGGTGRYEQYF

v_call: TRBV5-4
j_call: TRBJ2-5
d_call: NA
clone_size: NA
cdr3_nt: TGTGCCAGCAGCTTGGATTCGGAGACCCAGTACTTC
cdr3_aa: CASSLDSETQYF

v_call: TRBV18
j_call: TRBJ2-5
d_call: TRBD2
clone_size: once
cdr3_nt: TGTGCCAGCTCACCGTCTAGCGGGGGCCAAGAGACCCAGTACTTC
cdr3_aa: CASSPSSGGQETQYF

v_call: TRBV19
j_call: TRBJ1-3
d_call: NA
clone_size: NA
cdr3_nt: TGTGCCAGTAGTACGAGAGGAAACACCATATATTTT
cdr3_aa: CASSTRGNTIYF

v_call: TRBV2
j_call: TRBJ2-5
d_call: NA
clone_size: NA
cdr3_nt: TGTGCCAGCAGTGGCGGGCTCGGGGAGACCCAGTACTTC
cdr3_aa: CASSGGLGETQYF

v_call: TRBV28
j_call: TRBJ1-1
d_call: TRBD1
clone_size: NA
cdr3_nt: TGTGCCAGCAGTTTGGTGACAGGGGACTTGGGCTTT
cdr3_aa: CASSLVTGDLGF

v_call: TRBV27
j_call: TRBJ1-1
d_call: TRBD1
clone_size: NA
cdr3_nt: TGTGCCAGCAGCGTATCCAGGGGGCCCCTGAACACTGAAGCTTTCTTT
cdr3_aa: CASSVSRGPLNTEAFF

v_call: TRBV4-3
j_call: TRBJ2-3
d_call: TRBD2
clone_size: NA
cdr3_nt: TGCGCCAGCAGCCCCCCGGCGGGACTAGCGGGGGGGCCGGATACGCAGTATTTT
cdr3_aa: CASSPPAGLAGGPDTQYF

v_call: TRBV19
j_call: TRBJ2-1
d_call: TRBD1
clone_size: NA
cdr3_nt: TGTGCCAGTAGCTTGGACAGGTACAATGAGCAGTTCTTC
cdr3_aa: CASSLDRYNEQFF

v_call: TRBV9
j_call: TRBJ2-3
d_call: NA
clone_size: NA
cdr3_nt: TGTGCCAGCAGCCTCCGTGTCGCGGATACGCAGTATTTT
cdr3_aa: CASSLRVADTQYF

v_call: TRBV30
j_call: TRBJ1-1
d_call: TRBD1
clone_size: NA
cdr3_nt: TGTGCCTGGGCGACAGGGCGGGGGGACACTGAAGCTTTCTTT
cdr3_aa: CAWATGRGDTEAFF

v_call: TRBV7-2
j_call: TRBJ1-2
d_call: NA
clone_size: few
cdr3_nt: TGTGCCAGCAGGGGGACATTCTATGGCTACACCTTC
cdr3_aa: CASRGTFYGYTF

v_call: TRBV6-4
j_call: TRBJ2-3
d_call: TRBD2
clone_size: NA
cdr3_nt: TGTGCCAGCAGCCCCCGGGTCGGGGGGGGTGCAGATACGCAGTATTTT
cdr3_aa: CASSPRVGGGADTQYF

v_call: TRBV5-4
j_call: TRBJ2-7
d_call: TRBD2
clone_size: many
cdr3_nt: TGTGCCAGCAGCTGGGGGGGTGGCGAGCAGTACTTC
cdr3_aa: CASSWGGGEQYF

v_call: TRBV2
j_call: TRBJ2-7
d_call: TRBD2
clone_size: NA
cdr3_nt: TGTGCCAGCAGTCCAAACCCCGGGACTAGCTCCTACGAGCAGTACTTC
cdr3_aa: CASSPNPGTSSYEQYF

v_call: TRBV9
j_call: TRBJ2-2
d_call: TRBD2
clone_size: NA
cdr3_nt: TGTGCCAGCAGCGTGCGGGGGACGGGCACCGGGGAGCTGTTTTTT
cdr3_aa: CASSVRGTGTGELFF

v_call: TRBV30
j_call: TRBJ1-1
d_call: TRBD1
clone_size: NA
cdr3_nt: TGTGCCTGGAGTGTTTATTGGGGGACAGGGGATTGGGGGACTGAAGCTTTCTTT
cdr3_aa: CAWSVYWGTGDWGTEAFF